One T cell receptor (beta chain) is described in this entry. Its antigen is unknown. These data are taken from a study of cytomegalovirus exposure and HLA in healthy donors. Though probably carrying unrecorded immune exposures, donors were nominally healthy at sampling. Findings and caveats of the study: Researchers reported from a later analysis that most CMV-associated TCR beta chains appeared HLA-restricted.

PCR involved 60 Vbeta and 13 Jbeta primers. TCRdb's table, derived via immunoSEQ multiplex PCR, lists solely in-frame clones and lacks some. The sample consists of more than 90,000 clones, about 70% of them appearing once. Source material: PBMCs. The source of this sequence is a woman aged 40 to 49 in good health and CMV-seronegative.

CDR3 sequence reads: CASSNSGRGDTQYF. The CDR3, as DNA: TGTGCCAGCAGTAATAGCGGGAGAGGAGATACGCAGTATTTT. The chain employs TRBV6-1 and TRBJ2-3, with 9 bases lining up with TRBD2. Germline V gives CDR1 MNHNS, CDR2 SASEGT. Trimming at V came to 5 bases and at J to 5 bases, leaving 5 bases not matched to a gene. The CDR3 covers 14 residues.